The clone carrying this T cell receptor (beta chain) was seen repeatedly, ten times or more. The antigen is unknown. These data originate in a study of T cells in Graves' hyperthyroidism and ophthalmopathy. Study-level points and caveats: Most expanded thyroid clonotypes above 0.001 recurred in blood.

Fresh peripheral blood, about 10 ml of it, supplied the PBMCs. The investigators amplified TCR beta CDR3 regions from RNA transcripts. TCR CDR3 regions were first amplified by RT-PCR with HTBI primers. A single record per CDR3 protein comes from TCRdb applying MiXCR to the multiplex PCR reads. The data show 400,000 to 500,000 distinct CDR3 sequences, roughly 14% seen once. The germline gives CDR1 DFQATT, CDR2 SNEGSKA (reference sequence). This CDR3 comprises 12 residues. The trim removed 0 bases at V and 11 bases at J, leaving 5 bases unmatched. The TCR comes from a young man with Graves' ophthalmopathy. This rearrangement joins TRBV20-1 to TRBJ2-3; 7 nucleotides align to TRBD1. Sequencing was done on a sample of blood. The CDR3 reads CSARDSTGLQYF. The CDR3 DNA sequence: TGCAGTGCTAGAGACTCGACAGGGTTGCAGTATTTT.